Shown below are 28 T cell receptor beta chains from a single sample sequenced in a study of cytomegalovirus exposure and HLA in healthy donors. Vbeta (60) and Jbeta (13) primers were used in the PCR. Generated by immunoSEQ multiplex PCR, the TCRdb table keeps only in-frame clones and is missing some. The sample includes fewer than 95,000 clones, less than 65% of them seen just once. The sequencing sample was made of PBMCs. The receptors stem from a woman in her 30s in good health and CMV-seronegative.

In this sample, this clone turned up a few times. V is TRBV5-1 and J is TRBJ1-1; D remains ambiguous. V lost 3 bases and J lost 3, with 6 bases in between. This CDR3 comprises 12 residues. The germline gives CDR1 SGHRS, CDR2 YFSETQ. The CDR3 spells CASSSGYTEAFF. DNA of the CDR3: TGCGCCAGCAGCTCCGGGTACACTGAAGCTTTCTTT.

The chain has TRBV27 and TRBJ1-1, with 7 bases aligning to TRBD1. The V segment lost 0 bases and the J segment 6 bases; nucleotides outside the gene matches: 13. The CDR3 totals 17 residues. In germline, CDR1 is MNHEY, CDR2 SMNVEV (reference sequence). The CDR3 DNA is TGTGCCAGCAGTTTATCCGGGACAGCGAACGCCTATCCTGAAGCTTTCTTT. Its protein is CASSLSGTANAYPEAFF.

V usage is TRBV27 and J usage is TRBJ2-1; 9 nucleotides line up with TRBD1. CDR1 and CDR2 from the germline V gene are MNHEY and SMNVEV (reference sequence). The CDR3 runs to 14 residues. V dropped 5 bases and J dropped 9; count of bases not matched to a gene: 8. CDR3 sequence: CASSQNRGQGEQFF. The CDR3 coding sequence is TGTGCCAGCAGTCAAAACAGGGGGCAAGGTGAGCAGTTCTTC.

The CDR3: CASSDRDRPHNQPQHF. The CDR3 bases are TGTGCCAGCAGTGACCGGGACAGGCCCCACAATCAGCCCCAGCATTTT. The chain couples TRBV6-1 to TRBJ1-5; TRBD1 aligns across 8 bases. V shed 3 bases and J 3 bases; nucleotides not matched to a gene: 7. From germline, CDR1 is MNHNS and CDR2 SASEGT. This CDR3 region has 16 residues.

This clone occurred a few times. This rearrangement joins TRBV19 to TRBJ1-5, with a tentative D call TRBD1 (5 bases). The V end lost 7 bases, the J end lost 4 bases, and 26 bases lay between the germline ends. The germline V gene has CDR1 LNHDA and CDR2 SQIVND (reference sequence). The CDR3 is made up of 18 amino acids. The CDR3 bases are TGTGCCAGTAACCGATTGCTTGGGCCAGGGCGAACAAATCAGCCCCAGCATTTT. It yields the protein CASNRLLGPGRTNQPQHF.

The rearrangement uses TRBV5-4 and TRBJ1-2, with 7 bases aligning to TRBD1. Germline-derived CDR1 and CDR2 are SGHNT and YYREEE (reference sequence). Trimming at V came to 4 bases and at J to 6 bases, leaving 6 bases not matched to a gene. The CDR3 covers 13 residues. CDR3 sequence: CASSRGGGNGYTF. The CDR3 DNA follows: TGTGCCAGCAGCCGAGGGGGCGGGAATGGCTACACCTTC.

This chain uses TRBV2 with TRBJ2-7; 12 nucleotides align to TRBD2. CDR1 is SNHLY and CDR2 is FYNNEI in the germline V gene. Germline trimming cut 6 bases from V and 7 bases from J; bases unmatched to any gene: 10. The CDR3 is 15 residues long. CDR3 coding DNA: TGTGCCAGCAGGCGGGGACTAGCGGGCATCGGGGAGCAGTACTTC. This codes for CASRRGLAGIGEQYF.

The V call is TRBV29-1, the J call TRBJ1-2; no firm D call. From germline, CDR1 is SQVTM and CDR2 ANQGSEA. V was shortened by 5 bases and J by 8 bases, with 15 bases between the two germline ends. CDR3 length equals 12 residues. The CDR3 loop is CSVLRGTGGYTF. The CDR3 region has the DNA TGCAGCGTTTTGCGGGGAACTGGAGGCTACACCTTC.

Here the CDR3 DNA reads TGTGCCAGCAGGGCACTAGCGATGTTTTACGAGCAGTACTTC. Translation gives CASRALAMFYEQYF. The V call is TRBV7-2, the J call TRBJ2-7; 7 nucleotides align to TRBD2. CDR3 size: 14 residues. Looked up from germline, CDR1 is SGHTA and CDR2 is FQGNSA. V was clipped by 6 bases and J by 4 bases; unmatched bases: 9.

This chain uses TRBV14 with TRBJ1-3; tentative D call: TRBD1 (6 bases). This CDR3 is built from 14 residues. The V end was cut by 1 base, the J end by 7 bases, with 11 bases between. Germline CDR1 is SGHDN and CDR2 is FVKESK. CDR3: CASSQVQGQNTIYF. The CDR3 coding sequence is TGTGCCAGCAGCCAAGTACAGGGCCAGAACACCATATATTTT.

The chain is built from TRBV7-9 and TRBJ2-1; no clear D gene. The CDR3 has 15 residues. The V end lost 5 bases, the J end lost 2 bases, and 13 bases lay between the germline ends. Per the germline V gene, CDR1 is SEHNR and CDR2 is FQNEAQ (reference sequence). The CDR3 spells CASSHIERPYNEQFF. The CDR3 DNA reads TGTGCCAGCAGCCACATCGAGCGACCCTACAATGAGCAGTTCTTC.

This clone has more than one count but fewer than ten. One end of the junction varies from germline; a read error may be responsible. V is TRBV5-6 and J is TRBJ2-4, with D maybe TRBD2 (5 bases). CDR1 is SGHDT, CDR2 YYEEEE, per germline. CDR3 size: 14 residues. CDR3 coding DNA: TGTGCCAGCAGCCAACGGTCACGGGGAAACACTCAGTACTTC. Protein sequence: CASSQRSRGNTQYF.

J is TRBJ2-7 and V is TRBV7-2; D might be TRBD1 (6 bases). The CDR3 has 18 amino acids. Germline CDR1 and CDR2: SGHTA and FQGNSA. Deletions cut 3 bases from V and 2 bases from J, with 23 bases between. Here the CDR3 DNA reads TGTGCCAGCAGCTTGGTGGTGGGGAAACAGTCAGGGGCCTACGAGCAGTACTTC. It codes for CASSLVVGKQSGAYEQYF.

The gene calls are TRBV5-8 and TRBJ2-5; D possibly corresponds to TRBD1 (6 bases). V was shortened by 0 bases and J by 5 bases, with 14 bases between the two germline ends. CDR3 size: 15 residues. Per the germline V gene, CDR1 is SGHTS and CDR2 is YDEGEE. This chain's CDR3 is CASSLVTGRRETQYF. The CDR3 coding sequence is TGTGCCAGCAGCTTGGTGACAGGAAGGAGGGAGACCCAGTACTTC. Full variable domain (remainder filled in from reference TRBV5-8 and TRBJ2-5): EAGVTQSPTHLIKTRGQQATLRCSPISGHTSVYWYQQALGLGLQFLLWYDEGEERNRGNFPPRFSGRQFPNYSSELNVNALELEDSALYLCASSLVTGRRETQYFGPGTRLLVL.

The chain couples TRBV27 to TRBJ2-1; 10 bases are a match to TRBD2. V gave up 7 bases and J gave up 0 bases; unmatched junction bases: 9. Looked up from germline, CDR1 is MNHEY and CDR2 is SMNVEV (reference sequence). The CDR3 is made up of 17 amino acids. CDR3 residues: CASNTLAGVSSYNEQFF. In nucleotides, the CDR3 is TGTGCCAGCAACACCCTAGCGGGAGTAAGCTCCTACAATGAGCAGTTCTTC.

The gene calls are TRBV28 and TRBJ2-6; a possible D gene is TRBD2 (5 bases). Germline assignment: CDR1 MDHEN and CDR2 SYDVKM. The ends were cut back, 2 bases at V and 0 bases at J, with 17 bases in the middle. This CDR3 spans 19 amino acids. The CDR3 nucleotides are TGTGCCAGCAGTTTAGGATGGATGTCGGGGAGCTCTGGGGCCAACGTCCTGACTTTC. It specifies CASSLGWMSGSSGANVLTF.

CDR3 in DNA: TGTGCCAGCAGTCCATTGACAGGCCCCAAGGAATACAATGAGCAGTTCTTC. Its protein is CASSPLTGPKEYNEQFF. The chain has TRBV27 and TRBJ2-1; perhaps TRBD1 as D (6 bases). This CDR3 comprises 17 residues. Germline values: CDR1 MNHEY, CDR2 SMNVEV (reference sequence). Trimming removed 5 bases at V and 4 bases at J, with 21 bases between.

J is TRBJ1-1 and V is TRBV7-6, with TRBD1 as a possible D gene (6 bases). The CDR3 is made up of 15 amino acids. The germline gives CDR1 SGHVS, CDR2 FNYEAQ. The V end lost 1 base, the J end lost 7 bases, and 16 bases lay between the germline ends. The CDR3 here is CASSLGGRRRVEAFF. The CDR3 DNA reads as TGTGCCAGCAGCTTAGGGGGGCGCAGGCGGGTTGAAGCTTTCTTT. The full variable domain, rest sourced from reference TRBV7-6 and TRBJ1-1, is GAGVSQSPRYKVTKRGQDVALRCDPISGHVSLYWYRQALGQGPEFLTYFNYEAQQDKSGLPNDRFSAERPEGSISTLTIQRTEQRDSAMYRCASSLGGRRRVEAFFGQGTRLTVV.

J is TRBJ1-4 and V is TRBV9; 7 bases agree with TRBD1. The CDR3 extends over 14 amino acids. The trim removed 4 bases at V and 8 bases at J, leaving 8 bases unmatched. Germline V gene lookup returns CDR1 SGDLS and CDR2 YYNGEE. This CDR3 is CASSPRGGGEKLFF. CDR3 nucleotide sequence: TGTGCCAGCAGCCCGCGAGGGGGCGGAGAAAAACTGTTTTTT.

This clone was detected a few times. The chain's CDR3 is CASSKESRGICFTNTEAFF. CDR3 nucleotides: TGTGCCAGCAGCAAGGAGTCGAGGGGGATTTGCTTTACGAACACTGAAGCTTTCTTT. V usage is TRBV21-1 and J usage is TRBJ1-1; TRBD1, the D gene given by the table, was not confirmed from the DNA. TRBV21-1 constitutes a pseudogene. The length of the CDR3 is 19 residues.

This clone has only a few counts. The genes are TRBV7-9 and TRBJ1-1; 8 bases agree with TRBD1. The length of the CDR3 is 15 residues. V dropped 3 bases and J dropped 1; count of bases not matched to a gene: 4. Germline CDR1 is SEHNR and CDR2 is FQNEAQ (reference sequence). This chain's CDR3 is CASSFWTGPNTEAFF. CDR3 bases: TGTGCCAGCAGCTTCTGGACAGGGCCGAACACTGAAGCTTTCTTT.

Here the CDR3 reads CASSLWTGTLYEQYF. The CDR3 DNA follows: TGCGCCAGCAGCCTATGGACAGGGACTCTCTACGAGCAGTACTTC. The chain is built from TRBV4-1 and TRBJ2-7; 8 nucleotides align to TRBD1. With V trimmed by 4 bases and J by 3 bases, 8 bases remained unmatched. The CDR3 sequence is 15 residues long. The germline V gene encodes CDR1 MGHRA and CDR2 YSYEKL.

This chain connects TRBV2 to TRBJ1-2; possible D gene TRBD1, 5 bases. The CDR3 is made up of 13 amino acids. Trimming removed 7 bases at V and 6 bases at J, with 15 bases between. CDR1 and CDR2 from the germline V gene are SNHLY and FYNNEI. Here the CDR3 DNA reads TGTGCCAGCATTCACCAGGGTGTGGATGGCTACACCTTC. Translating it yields CASIHQGVDGYTF.

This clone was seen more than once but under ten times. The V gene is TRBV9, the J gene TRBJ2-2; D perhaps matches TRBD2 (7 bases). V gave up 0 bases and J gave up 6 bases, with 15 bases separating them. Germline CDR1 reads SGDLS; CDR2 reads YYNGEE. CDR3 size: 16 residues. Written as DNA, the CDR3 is TGTGCCAGCAGCGTAGTGGGGGGGGCCGCCGCCGGGGAGCTGTTTTTT. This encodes CASSVVGGAAAGELFF.

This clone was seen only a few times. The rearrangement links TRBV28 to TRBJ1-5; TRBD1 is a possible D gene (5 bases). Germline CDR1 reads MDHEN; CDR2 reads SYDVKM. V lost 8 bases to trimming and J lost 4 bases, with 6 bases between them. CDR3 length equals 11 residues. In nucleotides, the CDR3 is TGTGCCAGCCAGGGAAATCAGCCCCAGCATTTT. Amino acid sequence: CASQGNQPQHF.

The CDR3 loop reads CASSLTQGGGYTF. The CDR3 region has the DNA TGTGCCAGCAGCCTAACACAGGGGGGCGGCTACACCTTC. This chain uses TRBV5-6 with TRBJ1-2, with 8 bases matching TRBD1. V gave up 4 bases and J gave up 8 bases; unmatched junction bases: 7. The CDR3 is 13 amino acids. The germline CDR1 and CDR2 sequences are SGHDT and YYEEEE.

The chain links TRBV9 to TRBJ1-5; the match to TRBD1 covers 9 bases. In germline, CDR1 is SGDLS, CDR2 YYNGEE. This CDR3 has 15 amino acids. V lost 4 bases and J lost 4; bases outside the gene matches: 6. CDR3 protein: CASSPSGQGNQPQHF. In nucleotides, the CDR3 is TGTGCCAGCAGCCCCTCAGGACAGGGGAATCAGCCCCAGCATTTT.

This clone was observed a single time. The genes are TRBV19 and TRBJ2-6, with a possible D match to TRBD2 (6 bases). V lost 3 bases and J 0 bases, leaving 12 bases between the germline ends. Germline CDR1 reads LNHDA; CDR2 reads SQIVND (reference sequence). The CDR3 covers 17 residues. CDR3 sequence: CASSMAGRASGANVLTF. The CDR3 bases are TGTGCCAGTAGTATGGCGGGACGGGCCTCTGGGGCCAACGTCCTGACTTTC.